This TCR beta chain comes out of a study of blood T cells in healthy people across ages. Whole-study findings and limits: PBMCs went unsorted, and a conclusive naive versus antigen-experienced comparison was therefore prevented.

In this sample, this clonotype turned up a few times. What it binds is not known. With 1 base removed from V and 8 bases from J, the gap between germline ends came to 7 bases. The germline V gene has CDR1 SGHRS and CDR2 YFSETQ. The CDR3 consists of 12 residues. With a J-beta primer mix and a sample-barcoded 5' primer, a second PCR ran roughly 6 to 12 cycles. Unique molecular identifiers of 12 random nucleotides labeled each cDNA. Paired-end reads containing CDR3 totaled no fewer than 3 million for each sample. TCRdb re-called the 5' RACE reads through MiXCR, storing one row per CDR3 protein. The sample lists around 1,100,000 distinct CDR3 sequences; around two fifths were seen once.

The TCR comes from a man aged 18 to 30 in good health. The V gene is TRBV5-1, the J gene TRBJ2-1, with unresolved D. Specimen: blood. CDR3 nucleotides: TGCGCCAGCAGCTTGTTTAACGATGAGCAGTTCTTC. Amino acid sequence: CASSLFNDEQFF.